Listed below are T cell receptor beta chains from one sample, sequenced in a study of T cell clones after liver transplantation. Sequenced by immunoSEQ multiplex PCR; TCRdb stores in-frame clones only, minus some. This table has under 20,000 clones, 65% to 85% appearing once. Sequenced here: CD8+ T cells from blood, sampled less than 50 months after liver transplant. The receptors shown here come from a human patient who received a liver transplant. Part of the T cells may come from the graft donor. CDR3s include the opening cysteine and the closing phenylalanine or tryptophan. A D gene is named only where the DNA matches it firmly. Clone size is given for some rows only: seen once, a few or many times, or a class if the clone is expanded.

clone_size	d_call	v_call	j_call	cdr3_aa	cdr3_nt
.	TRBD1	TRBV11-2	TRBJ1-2	CASSSYQGAQDYGYTF	TGTGCCAGCAGCTCCTATCAGGGGGCGCAGGACTATGGCTACACCTTC
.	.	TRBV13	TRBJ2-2	CASSLREGGTGELFF	TGTGCCAGCAGCTTAAGGGAAGGTGGGACCGGGGAGCTGTTTTTT
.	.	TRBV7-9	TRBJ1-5	CASSLVGGSNQPQHF	TGTGCCAGCAGCTTAGTTGGGGGTAGCAATCAGCCCCAGCATTTT
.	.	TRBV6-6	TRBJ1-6	CASSLLWGNSPLHF	TGTGCCAGCAGTCTACTCTGGGGGAATTCACCCCTCCACTTT
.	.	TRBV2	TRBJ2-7	CASSPTRYHEQYF	TGTGCCAGCAGCCCGACGAGGTATCACGAGCAGTACTTC
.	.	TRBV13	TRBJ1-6	CASSAAGTLHF	TGTGCCAGCAGCGCCGCGGGCACCCTCCACTTT
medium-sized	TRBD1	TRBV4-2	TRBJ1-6	CASRATGGSNSPLHF	TGTGCCAGCAGGGCTACAGGGGGTTCGAATTCACCCCTCCACTTT
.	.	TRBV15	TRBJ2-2	CATSREDKANTGELFF	TGTGCCACCAGCAGAGAGGACAAGGCGAACACCGGGGAGCTGTTTTTT
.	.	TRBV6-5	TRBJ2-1	CASSYSIWIEQFF	TGTGCCAGCAGTTACTCTATTTGGATTGAGCAGTTCTTC
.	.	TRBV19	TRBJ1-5	CASSISVRNQPQHF	TGTGCCAGTAGTATTTCGGTTCGCAATCAGCCCCAGCATTTT
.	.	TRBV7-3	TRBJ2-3	CASSLGLDPDTQYF	TGTGCCAGCAGCTTGGGGCTAGACCCAGATACGCAGTATTTT
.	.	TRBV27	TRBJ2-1	CASSLRGNEQFF	TGTGCCAGCAGTTTACGGGGGAATGAGCAGTTCTTC
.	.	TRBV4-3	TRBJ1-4	CASLTGVPVGKLFF	TGCGCCAGCCTCACGGGGGTACCCGTTGGAAAACTGTTTTTT
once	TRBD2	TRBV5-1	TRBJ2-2	CASSRGLAVTGELFF	TGCGCCAGCAGCCGAGGACTAGCGGTCACCGGGGAGCTGTTTTTT
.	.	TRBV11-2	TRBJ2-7	CASSQDRGSSYEQYF	TGCGCCAGCAGCCAAGATAGGGGGAGCTCCTACGAGCAGTACTTC
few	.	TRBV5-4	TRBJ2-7	CASSLRGAAYEQYF	TGTGCCAGCAGCTTGCGGGGGGCCGCCTACGAGCAGTACTTC
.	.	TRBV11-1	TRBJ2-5	CASSLAGVLYQETQYF	TGTGCCAGCAGCTTAGCAGGGGTGTTGTATCAAGAGACCCAGTACTTC
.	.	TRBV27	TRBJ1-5	CASSLSYPESNQPQHF	TGTGCCAGCAGTTTATCTTACCCGGAAAGCAATCAGCCCCAGCATTTT
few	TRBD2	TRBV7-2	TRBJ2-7	CASSLVGTSGREQYF	TGTGCCAGCAGCTTAGTTGGGACTAGCGGGAGGGAGCAGTACTTC
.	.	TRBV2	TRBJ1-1	CASRVEGHTEAFF	TGTGCCAGCAGGGTGGAGGGGCACACTGAAGCTTTCTTT
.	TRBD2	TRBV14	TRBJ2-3	CASRGTSGSWRTDTQYF	TGTGCCAGCAGGGGGACTAGCGGGAGTTGGCGCACAGATACGCAGTATTTT
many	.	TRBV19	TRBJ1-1	CASSPGGTEAFF	TGTGCCAGTAGCCCTGGGGGCACTGAAGCTTTCTTT
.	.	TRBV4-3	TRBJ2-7	CASSQGTGFYEQYF	TGCGCCAGCAGCCAAGGAACAGGGTTCTACGAGCAGTACTTC
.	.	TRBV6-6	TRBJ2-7	CASSYGPISEQYF	TGTGCCAGCAGTTACGGGCCAATAAGCGAGCAGTACTTC
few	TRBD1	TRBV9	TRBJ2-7	CASSATTGRYEQYF	TGTGCCAGCAGCGCCACGACAGGGAGATACGAGCAGTACTTC
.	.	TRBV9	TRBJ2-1	CASSYTGTHYNEQFF	TGTGCCAGCAGTTATACCGGGACACACTACAATGAGCAGTTCTTC
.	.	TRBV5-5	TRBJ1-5	CASSLWLSKPQHF	TGTGCCAGCAGCTTGTGGCTCTCCAAGCCCCAGCATTTT
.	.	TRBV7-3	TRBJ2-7	CASSFGVGGYEQYF	TGTGCCAGCAGCTTCGGGGTCGGGGGATACGAGCAGTACTTC